This TCR beta chain was recovered during a study of shared clonotypes between healthy human individuals. Study summary: Three plates were used per donor for CD4 naive, three for CD4 memory, two for CD8 naive and one for CD8 memory.

CDR3 length: 15 amino acids. The germline V and J ends were trimmed by 5 bases and 0 bases, with 10 bases remaining between them. Per the germline V gene, CDR1 is MNHEY and CDR2 is SMNVEV (reference sequence). Profiled with immunoSEQ multiplex PCR; TCRdb holds only in-frame clones, not every one. The sample lists some 2 million clones, 85% to 95% occurring once. Selected positively for CCR7 and CD45RO-negative, naive CD8 cells excluded terminally differentiated effector memory CD45RA+ cells. The sequenced material came from naive CD8+ T cells sorted from blood. V and J are TRBV27 and TRBJ2-2; weak D call: TRBD1 (5 bases). This clonotype was obtained from a man aged 18 to 35 in good health. CDR3 DNA sequence: TGTGCCAGCAGTCCAGGGTTCCCGAACACCGGGGAGCTGTTTTTT. This codes for CASSPGFPNTGELFF.